The following is a TCR beta chain sequence with its context. Its target antigen remains unknown. The record has no base qualities; no much larger clone is one base away. The sample belongs to a study of chemoradiotherapy in HPV16-positive cancers (dated by TCRdb to between 2021 and 2023). Broadly, across the study: Candidate HPV-specific T-cell clones and common TCR motifs were defined by functional T-cell assays performed on cells from a couple of HPV16-positive patients. The candidate HPV-specific TCRs and motifs were then tracked in TCR repertoires from 86 patients with HPV-related cancers. Whether T-cell immunity against the HPV oncoproteins E6 and E7 changes during chemoradiotherapy and whether survival is affected by this immunity were examined in the study. The investigation overall reported the following: Expansion of candidate HPV-specific clones and E7-related TCR motifs was observed in the tumor microenvironment during treatment, whereas no such expansion was observed for non-HPV-specific T cells. In HPV16-positive patients, expansion of HPV-responsive T cells during chemoradiotherapy was associated with improved recurrence-free survival. The survival association was reported for HPV16-positive patients, and the functional definition of HPV-specific T cells was derived from only a couple of HPV16-positive patients.

The method was the immunoSEQ multiplex PCR assay. In its TCRdb copy, this immuneACCESS table keeps in-frame sequences only and misses some clones. Where compared with another copy, unresolved V genes explain less than half of these, and the others have no known cause. In this sample the table shows about 7,800 clones, 55% to 75% of which occur a single time. Approximately 31% of the sample is taken by the ten largest. Repertoires were sampled repeatedly over the course of chemoradiotherapy so that clonal expansion in the tumor microenvironment could be followed. The CDR3, cysteine through phenylalanine, is 16 amino acids long. This entry keeps only the CDR3 DNA: 48 bases, framed from base 1. Germline trimming amounts to 3 bases on V and 2 bases on J, with 8 as the count of junction bases outside the gene matches. The CDR1 and CDR2 encoded by the germline V gene are SGHTA and FQGNSA.

Sample collection was performed from a patient who underwent chemoradiotherapy. The rearranged chain carries TRBV7-2 and TRBJ1-2; 8 bases in between match TRBD1. The receptor comes from a human donor with HPV-associated anogenital cancer. The nucleotides read TGTGCCAGCAGCTTCCGGATCCGACAGGGGAACTATGGCTACACCTTC. This yields the protein CASSFRIRQGNYGYTF.